One T cell receptor (beta chain) is described in this entry. As yet, its antigen is unknown. PCR primers comprised 60 Vbeta and 13 Jbeta primers. In the source study's methods: About 10 million shared chains were among some 75 million unique TCR beta chains counted in a later analysis. Measured with immunoSEQ multiplex PCR; TCRdb has only the in-frame clones, and not every one. D and trimming come from the DNA, and the V and J calls and clone size come from that table. The sample has 75,000 or so clones; about 70% are singletons. The entry originates in a study of cytomegalovirus exposure and HLA in healthy donors. Study-level findings and limits: Researchers reported in a later analysis that common viral pathogens appeared linked to several top clusters. Researchers reported in a later analysis that a missense DCLRE1C variant was tied to TCR beta V- and J-gene trimming.

CDR1 MDHEN and CDR2 SYDVKM come from the germline V gene. The CDR3 is made up of 14 amino acids. The junction had 10 bases not matched to a gene; V was cut back by 8 bases and J by 3 bases. The chain links TRBV28 to TRBJ2-7; TRBD2 agrees at 7 bases. The sequencing sample was made of PBMCs. This TCR came from a woman aged 25-40 years in good health and CMV-seropositive. For the CDR3, the DNA is TGTGCCAGCGGGTCCCTTTCTAGCGGCTACGAGCAGTACTTC. This codes for CASGSLSSGYEQYF.